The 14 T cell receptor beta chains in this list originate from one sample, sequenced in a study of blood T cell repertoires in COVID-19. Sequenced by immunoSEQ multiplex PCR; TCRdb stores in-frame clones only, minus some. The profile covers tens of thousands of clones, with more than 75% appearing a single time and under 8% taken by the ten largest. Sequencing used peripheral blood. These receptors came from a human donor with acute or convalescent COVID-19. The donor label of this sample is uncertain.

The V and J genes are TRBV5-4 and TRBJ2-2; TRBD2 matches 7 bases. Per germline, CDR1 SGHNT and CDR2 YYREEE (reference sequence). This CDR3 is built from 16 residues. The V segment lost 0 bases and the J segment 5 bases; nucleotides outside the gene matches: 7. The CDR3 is CASSLGAGVRTGELFF. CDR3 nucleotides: TGTGCCAGCAGCTTGGGGGCGGGGGTGAGAACCGGGGAGCTGTTTTTT.

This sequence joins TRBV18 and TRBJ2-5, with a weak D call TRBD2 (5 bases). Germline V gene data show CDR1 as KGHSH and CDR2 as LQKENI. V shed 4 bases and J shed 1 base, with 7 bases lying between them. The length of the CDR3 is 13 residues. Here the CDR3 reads CASSLGGQETQYF. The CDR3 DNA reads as TGTGCCAGCTCACTCGGAGGCCAAGAGACCCAGTACTTC.

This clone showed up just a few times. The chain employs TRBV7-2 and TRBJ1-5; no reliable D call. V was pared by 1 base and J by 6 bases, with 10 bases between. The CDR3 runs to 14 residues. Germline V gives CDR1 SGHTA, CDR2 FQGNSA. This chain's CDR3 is CASSLGTRGQPQHF. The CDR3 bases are TGTGCCAGCAGCTTAGGCACACGGGGTCAGCCCCAGCATTTT.

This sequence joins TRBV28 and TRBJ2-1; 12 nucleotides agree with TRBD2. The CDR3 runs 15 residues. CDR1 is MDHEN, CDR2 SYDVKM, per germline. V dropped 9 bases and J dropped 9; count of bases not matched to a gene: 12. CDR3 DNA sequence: TGTGCCAGTGCGGGACTAGCGGGTTCCGTGGGTGAGCAGTTCTTC. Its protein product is CASAGLAGSVGEQFF.

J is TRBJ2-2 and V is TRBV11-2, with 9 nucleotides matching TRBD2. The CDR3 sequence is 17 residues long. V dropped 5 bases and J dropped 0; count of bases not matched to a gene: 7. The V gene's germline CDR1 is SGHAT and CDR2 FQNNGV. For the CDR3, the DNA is TGTGCCAGCAGCCCCACGCGGGGGGGGACGAACACCGGGGAGCTGTTTTTT. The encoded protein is CASSPTRGGTNTGELFF.

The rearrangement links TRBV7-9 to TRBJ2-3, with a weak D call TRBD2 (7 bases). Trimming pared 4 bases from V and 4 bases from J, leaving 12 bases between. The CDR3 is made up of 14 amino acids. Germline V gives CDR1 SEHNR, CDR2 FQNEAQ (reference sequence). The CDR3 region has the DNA TGTGCCAGCAGCTGGGGGGGGGCTTCAGATACGCAGTATTTT. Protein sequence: CASSWGGASDTQYF.

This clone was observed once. CDR3 bases: TGTGCCAGCAGTTTATTTGCTAGCGGGGAGGCGGTTGTGGAGACCCAGTACTTC. Protein product: CASSLFASGEAVVETQYF. This chain connects TRBV28 to TRBJ2-5; 9 bases map to TRBD2. This CDR3 is built from 18 residues. The V gene's germline CDR1 is MDHEN and CDR2 SYDVKM. Germline trimming cut 1 base from V and 5 bases from J; bases unmatched to any gene: 14.

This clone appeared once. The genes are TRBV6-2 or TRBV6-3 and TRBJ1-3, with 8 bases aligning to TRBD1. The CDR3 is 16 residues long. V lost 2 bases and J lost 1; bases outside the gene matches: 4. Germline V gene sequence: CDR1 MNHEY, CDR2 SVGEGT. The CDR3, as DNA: TGTGCCAGCAGTTACGGACGGACAGGGTCTGGAAACACCATATATTTT. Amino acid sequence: CASSYGRTGSGNTIYF.

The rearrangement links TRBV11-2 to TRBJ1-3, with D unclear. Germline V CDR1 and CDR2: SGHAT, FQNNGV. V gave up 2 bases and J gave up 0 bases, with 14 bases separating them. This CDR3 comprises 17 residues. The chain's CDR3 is CASSLIPRDFSGNTIYF. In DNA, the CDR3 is TGTGCCAGCAGCTTAATACCGAGGGATTTCTCTGGAAACACCATATATTTT.

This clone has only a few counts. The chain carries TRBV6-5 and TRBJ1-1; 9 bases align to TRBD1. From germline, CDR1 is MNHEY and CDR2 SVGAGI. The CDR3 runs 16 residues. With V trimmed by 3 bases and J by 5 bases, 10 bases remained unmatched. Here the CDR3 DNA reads TGTGCCAGCAGTTATGTGTCCACAGGGGGCGGGACTGAAGCTTTCTTT. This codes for CASSYVSTGGGTEAFF.

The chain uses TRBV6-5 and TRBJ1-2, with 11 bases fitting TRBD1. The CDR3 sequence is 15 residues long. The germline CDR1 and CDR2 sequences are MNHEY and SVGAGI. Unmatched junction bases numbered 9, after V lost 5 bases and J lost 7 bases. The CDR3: CASSSPGQGVGGYTF. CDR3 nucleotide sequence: TGTGCCAGCAGTAGCCCGGGACAGGGGGTGGGTGGCTACACCTTC.

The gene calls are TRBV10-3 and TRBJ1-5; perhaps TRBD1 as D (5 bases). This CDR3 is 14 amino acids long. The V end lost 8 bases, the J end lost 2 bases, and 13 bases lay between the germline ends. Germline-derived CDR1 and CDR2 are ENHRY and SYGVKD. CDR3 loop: CAIRSGGGNQPQHF. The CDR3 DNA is TGTGCCATCCGGTCCGGGGGGGGCAATCAGCCCCAGCATTTT.

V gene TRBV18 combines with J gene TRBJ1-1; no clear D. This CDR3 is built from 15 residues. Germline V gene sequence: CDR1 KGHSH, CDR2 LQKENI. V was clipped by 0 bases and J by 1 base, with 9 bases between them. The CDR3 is CASSPPSLGNTEAFF. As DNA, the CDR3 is TGTGCCAGCTCACCACCCTCCCTCGGGAACACTGAAGCTTTCTTT.

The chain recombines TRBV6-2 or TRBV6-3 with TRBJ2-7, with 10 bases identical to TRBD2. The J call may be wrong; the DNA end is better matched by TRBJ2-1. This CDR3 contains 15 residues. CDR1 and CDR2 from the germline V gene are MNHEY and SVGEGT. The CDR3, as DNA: TGTGCCAGCAGTTACTCAGGACTAGCGGCCCATGAGCAGTTCTTC. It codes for CASSYSGLAAHEQFF.